This T cell receptor beta chain stems from a study of shared clonotypes between healthy human individuals. General study points: It was only blood that was sampled, and tissue repertoires likely differ. Even with large depth, rarefaction showed that sorted-subset sequencing was incomplete.

Only in-frame clones appear in the TCRdb table, and some are missing; sequencing was by immunoSEQ multiplex PCR. The sample holds about 870,000 clones; nearly 95% are singletons and the top ten take around 24%. This CDR3 spans 14 amino acids. Deletions cut 5 bases from V and 7 bases from J, with 15 bases between. The germline gives CDR1 SGHTA, CDR2 FQGTGA. The naive CD8 fraction comprised CD45RO-negative cells positively selected for CCR7 and excluded terminally differentiated effector memory CD45RA+ cells. Of note for this clone: Antigen unknown.

Sequencing was carried out using naive CD8+ T cells sorted from blood. The sequence came from a man aged 25 to 40 in good health. The chain has TRBV7-3 and TRBJ2-1; TRBD2 is a possible D gene (6 bases). The CDR3 loop is CASSISGSENEQFF. The CDR3 nucleotides are TGTGCCAGCAGCATCTCCGGGAGCGAGAATGAGCAGTTCTTC.